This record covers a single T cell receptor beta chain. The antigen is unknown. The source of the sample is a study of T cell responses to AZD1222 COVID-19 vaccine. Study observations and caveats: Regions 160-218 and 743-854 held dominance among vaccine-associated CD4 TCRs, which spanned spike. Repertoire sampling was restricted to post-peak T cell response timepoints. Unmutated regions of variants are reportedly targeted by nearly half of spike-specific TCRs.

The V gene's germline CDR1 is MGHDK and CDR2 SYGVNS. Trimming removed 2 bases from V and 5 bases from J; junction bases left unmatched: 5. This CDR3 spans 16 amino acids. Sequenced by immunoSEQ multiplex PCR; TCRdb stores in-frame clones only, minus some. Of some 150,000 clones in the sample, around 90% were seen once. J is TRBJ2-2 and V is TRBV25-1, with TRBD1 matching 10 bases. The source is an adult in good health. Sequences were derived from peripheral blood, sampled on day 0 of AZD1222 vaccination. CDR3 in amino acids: CASSEPRGQGTGELFF. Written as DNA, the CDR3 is TGTGCCAGCAGTGAACCCCGGGGACAGGGGACCGGGGAGCTGTTTTTT. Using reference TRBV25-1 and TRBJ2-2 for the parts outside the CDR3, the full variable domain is EADIYQTPRYLVIGTGKKITLECSQTMGHDKMYWYQQDPGMELHLIHYSYGVNSTEKGDLSSESTVSRIRTEHFPLTLESARPSHTSQYLCASSEPRGQGTGELFFGEGSRLTVL.